This T cell receptor (beta chain) came from a study of T cell clonality in common variable immunodeficiency. Findings and caveats of the study: Shared TCRbeta clones were fewer between CVID subjects than controls. In common variable immunodeficiency, TCR beta chains reportedly carried fewer deletions and N-nucleotide insertions.

Clones were read by immunoSEQ multiplex PCR, and TCRdb kept only the in-frame ones, dropping some. The data show tens of thousands of clones, with none appearing a single time. The V end was cut by 5 bases, the J end by 6 bases, with 11 bases between. The CDR3 contains 13 residues. The V gene's germline CDR1 is SGHTA and CDR2 FQGNSA. This clone was observed a handful of times. Its antigen remains unidentified. The CDR3 end is not reached by the read, which stops 3 residues before it; the germline J gene fills it in. Both groups were predominantly of Caucasian heritage. The chain combines TRBV7-2 with TRBJ2-1; D might be TRBD2 (6 bases). The source material was peripheral blood mononuclear cells. The sequence derives from a human donor with common variable immunodeficiency. The DNA read from the CDR3 is TGTGCCAGCAGCAGCCGGGACTTCAATGAG. Translation gives CASSSRDFNE. The entire CDR3 reads CASSSRDFNEQFF.